This T cell receptor beta chain was found in a study of cytomegalovirus exposure and HLA in healthy donors. Findings and caveats of the study: Sequencing likely caused a cluster of highly shared sequence variants.

This clone was seen once. No antigen is known for it. PCR employed 60 Vbeta and 13 Jbeta primers. TCRdb keeps only in-frame clones here, not all; method: immunoSEQ multiplex PCR. The sample holds 150,000 to 200,000 clones; less than 85% are singletons and the top ten take around 6%. The CDR3 length is 13 residues. V lost 4 bases and J 4 bases, leaving 10 bases between the germline ends. The germline CDR1 and CDR2 sequences are MGHRA and YSYEKL. The clonotype comes from a man aged 35-49 years in good health and CMV-seronegative. Sequenced sample: PBMCs. This chain uses TRBV4-1 with TRBJ1-2; the D is unclear. The DNA for the CDR3 is TGCGCCAGCAGCCCAAACACAGTCTATGGCTACACCTTC. Protein product: CASSPNTVYGYTF.